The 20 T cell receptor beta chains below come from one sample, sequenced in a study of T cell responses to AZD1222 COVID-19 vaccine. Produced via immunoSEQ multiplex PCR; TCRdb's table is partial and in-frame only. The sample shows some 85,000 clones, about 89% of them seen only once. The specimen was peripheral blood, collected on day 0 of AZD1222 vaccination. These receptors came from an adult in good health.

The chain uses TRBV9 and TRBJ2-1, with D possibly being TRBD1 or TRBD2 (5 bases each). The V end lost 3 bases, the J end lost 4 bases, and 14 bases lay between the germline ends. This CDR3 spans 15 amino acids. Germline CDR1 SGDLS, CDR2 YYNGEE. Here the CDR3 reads CASSAGTGRYNEQFF. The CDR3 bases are TGTGCCAGCAGCGCTGGGACGGGCCGGTACAATGAGCAGTTCTTC. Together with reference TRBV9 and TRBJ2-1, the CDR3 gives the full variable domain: DSGVTQTPKHLITATGQRVTLRCSPRSGDLSVYWYQQSLDQGLQFLIQYYNGEERAKGNILERFSAQQFPDLHSELNLSSLELGDSALYFCASSAGTGRYNEQFFGPGTRLTVL.

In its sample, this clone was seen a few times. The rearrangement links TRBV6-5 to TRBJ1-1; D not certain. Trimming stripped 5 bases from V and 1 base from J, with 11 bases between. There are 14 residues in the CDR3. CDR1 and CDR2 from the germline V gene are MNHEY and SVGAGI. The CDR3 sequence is CASSRSSQNTEAFF. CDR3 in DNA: TGTGCCAGCAGTCGTTCATCCCAGAACACTGAAGCTTTCTTT.

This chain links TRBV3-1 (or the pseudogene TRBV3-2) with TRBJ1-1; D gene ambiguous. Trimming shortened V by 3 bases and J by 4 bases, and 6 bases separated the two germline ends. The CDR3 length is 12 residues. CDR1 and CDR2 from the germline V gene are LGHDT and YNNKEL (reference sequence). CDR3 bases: TGTGCCAGCAGCCATGGCGTCACTGAAGCTTTCTTT. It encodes CASSHGVTEAFF.

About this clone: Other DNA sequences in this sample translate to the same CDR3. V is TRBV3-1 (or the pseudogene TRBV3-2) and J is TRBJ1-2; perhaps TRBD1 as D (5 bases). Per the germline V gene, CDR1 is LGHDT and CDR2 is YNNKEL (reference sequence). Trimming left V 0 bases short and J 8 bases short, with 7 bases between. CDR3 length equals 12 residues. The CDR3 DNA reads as TGTGCCAGCAGCCAAGATAGGGGCGGCTACACCTTC. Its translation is CASSQDRGGYTF.

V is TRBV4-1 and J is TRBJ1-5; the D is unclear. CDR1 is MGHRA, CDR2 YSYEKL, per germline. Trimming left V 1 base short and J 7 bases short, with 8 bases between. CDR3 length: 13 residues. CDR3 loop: CASSQGHLQPQHF. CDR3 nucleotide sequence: TGCGCCAGCAGCCAAGGACATCTCCAGCCCCAGCATTTT.

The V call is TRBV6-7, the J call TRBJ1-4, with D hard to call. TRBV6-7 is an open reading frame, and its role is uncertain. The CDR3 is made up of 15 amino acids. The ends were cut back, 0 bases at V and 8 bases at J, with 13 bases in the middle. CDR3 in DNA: TGTGCCAGCAGTTACTCCGGCCGCCTTGAGGAAAAACTGTTTTTT. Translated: CASSYSGRLEEKLFF.

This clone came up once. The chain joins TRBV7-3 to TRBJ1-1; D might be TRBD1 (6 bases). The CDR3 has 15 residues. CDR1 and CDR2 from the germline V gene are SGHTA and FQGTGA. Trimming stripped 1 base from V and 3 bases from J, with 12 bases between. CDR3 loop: CASSLKGGRDTEAFF. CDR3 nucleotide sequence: TGTGCCAGCAGCTTAAAGGGGGGCAGGGACACTGAAGCTTTCTTT.

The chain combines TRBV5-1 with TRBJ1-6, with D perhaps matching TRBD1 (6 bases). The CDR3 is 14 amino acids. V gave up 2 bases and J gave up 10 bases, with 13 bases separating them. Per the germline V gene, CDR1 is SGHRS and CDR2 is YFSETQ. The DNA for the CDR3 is TGCGCCAGCAGCTTAGTGGCAGGGGAATCACCCCTCCACTTT. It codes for CASSLVAGESPLHF.

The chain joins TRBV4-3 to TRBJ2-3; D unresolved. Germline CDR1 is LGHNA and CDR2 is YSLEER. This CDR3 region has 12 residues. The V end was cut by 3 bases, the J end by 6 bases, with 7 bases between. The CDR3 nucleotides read TGCGCCAGCAGCCATCGCCGGGATACGCAGTATTTT. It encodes CASSHRRDTQYF.

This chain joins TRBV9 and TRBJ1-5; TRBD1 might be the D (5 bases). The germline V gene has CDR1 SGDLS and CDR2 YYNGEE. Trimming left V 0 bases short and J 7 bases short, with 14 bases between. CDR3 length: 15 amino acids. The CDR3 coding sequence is TGTGCCAGCAGCGTAGCCCCAACGTGGGACCAGCCCCAGCATTTT. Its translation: CASSVAPTWDQPQHF. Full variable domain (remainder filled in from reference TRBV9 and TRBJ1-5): DSGVTQTPKHLITATGQRVTLRCSPRSGDLSVYWYQQSLDQGLQFLIQYYNGEERAKGNILERFSAQQFPDLHSELNLSSLELGDSALYFCASSVAPTWDQPQHFGDGTRLSIL.

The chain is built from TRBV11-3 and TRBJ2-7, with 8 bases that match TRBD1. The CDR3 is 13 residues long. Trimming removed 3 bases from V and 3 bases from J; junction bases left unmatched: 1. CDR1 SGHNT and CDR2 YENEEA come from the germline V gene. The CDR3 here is CASSFGQGYEQYF. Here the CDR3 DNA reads TGTGCCAGCAGCTTCGGACAGGGCTACGAGCAGTACTTC.

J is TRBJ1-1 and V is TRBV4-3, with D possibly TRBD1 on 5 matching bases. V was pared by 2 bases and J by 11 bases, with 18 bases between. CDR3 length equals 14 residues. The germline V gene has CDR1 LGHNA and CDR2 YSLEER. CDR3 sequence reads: CASSQSLKGLEAFF. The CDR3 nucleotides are TGCGCCAGCAGCCAATCTTTGAAGGGACTGGAGGCTTTCTTT.

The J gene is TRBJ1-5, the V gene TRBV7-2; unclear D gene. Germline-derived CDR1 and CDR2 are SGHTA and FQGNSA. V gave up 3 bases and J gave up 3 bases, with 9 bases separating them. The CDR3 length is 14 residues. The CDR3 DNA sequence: TGTGCCAGCAGCTTCGGCGGATTCAATCAGCCCCAGCATTTT. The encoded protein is CASSFGGFNQPQHF.

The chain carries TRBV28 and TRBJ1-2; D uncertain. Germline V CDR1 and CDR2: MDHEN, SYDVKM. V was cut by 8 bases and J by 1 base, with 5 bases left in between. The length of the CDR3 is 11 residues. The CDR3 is CASQNNYGYTF. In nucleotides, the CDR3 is TGTGCCAGCCAGAATAACTATGGCTACACCTTC.

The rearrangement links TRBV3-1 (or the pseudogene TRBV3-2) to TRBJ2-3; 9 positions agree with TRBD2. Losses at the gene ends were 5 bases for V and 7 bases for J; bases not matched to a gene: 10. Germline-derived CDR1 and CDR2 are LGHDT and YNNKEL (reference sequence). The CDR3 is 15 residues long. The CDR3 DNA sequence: TGTGCCAGCAGCTTTAGCATAGCGGGGGTACATACGCAGTATTTT. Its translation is CASSFSIAGVHTQYF.

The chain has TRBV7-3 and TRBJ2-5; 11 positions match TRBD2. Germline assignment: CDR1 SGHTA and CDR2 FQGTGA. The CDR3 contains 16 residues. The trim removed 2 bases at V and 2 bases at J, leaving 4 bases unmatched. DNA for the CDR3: TGTGCCAGCAGCTTAGGACTAGCGGGTCATCAAGAGACCCAGTACTTC. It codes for CASSLGLAGHQETQYF.

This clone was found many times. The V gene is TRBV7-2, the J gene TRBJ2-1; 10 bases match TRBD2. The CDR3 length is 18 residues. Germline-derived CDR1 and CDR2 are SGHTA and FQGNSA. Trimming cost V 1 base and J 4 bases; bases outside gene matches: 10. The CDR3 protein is CASSLDRRTSGKYNEQFF. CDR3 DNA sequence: TGTGCCAGCAGCTTAGATCGGAGGACTAGCGGAAAATACAATGAGCAGTTCTTC.

The DNA for the CDR3 is TGTGCCATCAACAGGGGGAAATCCTACAATGAGCAGTTCTTC. It codes for CAINRGKSYNEQFF. The chain carries TRBV10-3 and TRBJ2-1, with TRBD1 identical over 8 bases. This CDR3 spans 14 amino acids. Germline V gives CDR1 ENHRY, CDR2 SYGVKD. The J segment lost 1 base and the V segment lost 7 bases, leaving 3 bases of the junction unmatched.

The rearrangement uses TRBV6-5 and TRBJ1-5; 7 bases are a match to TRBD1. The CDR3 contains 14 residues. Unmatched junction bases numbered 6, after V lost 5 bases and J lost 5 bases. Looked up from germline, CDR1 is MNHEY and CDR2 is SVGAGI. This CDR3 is CASSKQGRDQPQHF. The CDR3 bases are TGTGCCAGCAGTAAACAGGGGAGAGATCAGCCCCAGCATTTT.

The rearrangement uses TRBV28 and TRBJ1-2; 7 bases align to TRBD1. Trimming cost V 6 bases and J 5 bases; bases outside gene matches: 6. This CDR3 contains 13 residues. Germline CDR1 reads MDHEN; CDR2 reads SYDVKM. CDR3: CASSQQGIYGYTF. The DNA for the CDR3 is TGTGCCAGCAGCCAACAGGGGATATATGGCTACACCTTC.